These 23 T cell receptor beta chains were sequenced from one sample in a study of T cells in Graves' hyperthyroidism and ophthalmopathy. It was RNA transcripts that yielded the amplified TCR beta CDR3 regions. The HTBI primer set was used in a first-round RT-PCR of the TCR CDR3. TCRdb re-called the multiplex PCR reads through MiXCR, storing one row per CDR3 protein. The sample records about 610,000 distinct CDR3 sequences, roughly 16% being singletons. Sequencing was done on a sample of blood. The receptors come from a woman between 35 and 50 years old with Graves' ophthalmopathy.

V gene TRBV4-1 combines with J gene TRBJ1-6; 9 positions match TRBD1. This CDR3 is built from 18 residues. Germline values: CDR1 MGHRA, CDR2 YSYEKL. Trimming at V came to 2 bases and at J to 3 bases, leaving 8 bases not matched to a gene. The CDR3 spells CASSQQEGTGIYNSPLHF. CDR3 bases: TGCGCCAGCAGCCAACAGGAGGGGACAGGGATCTATAATTCACCCCTCCACTTT.

There are a few counts of this clonotype. The CDR3 nucleotides are TGTGCCAGCAGCCAAGGTGTGAGCGGGGGCACAGATACGCAGTATTTT. Translation: CASSQGVSGGTDTQYF. The J gene is TRBJ2-3, the V gene TRBV3-1, with 7 bases matching TRBD2. Trimming cost V 1 base and J 1 base; bases outside gene matches: 5. From germline, CDR1 is LGHDT and CDR2 YNNKEL (reference sequence). The CDR3 sequence is 16 residues long.

J is TRBJ1-4 and V is TRBV7-9; tentatively, D is TRBD1 (6 bases). Germline V CDR1 and CDR2: SEHNR, FQNEAQ (reference sequence). V gave up 4 bases and J gave up 8 bases, with 20 bases separating them. This CDR3 has 16 amino acids. CDR3 DNA sequence: TGTGCCAGCAGCTCAACTACAGGGCGAACGAGGGAAAAACTGTTTTTT. Amino acid sequence: CASSSTTGRTREKLFF.

In this sample, this clonotype turned up many times. V usage is TRBV12-3 or TRBV12-4 and J usage is TRBJ2-7; D gene uncertain. CDR3 length: 15 amino acids. Trimming left V 5 bases short and J 5 bases short, with 19 bases between. The CDR3 DNA follows: TGTGCCAGCAGTCCCAACTCAGGCGGCAGGAACGAGCAGTACTTC. Its protein is CASSPNSGGRNEQYF.

The chain employs TRBV7-6 and TRBJ2-5, with D possibly being TRBD1 (5 bases). V dropped 1 base and J dropped 7 bases, with 10 bases sitting between them. Germline V gene lookup returns CDR1 SGHVS and CDR2 FNYEAQ. CDR3 length: 13 residues. The DNA of the CDR3 is TGTGCCAGCAGCTTAGAGGGGCCCGGGACCCAGTACTTC. Its translation is CASSLEGPGTQYF.

Only a few counts were recorded for this clonotype. The V gene is TRBV19, the J gene TRBJ2-1; tentatively, D is TRBD1 or TRBD2 (5 bases each). V gave up 1 base and J gave up 7 bases, with 8 bases separating them. CDR1 LNHDA and CDR2 SQIVND come from the germline V gene (reference sequence). This CDR3 is built from 13 residues. The CDR3, as DNA: TGTGCCAGTAGTATAGGGGGGAATAATGAGCAGTTCTTC. This encodes CASSIGGNNEQFF.

This clonotype was seen repeatedly, ten times or more. This chain links TRBV20-1 with TRBJ2-3; a weak D match, TRBD2 (6 bases). V was cut by 4 bases and J by 0 bases, with 14 bases left in between. Germline values: CDR1 DFQATT, CDR2 SNEGSKA (reference sequence). The CDR3 totals 15 residues. This chain's CDR3 is CSATEAGKSTDTQYF. The DNA of the CDR3 is TGCAGTGCTACGGAAGCGGGCAAGAGCACAGATACGCAGTATTTT.

The rearrangement uses TRBV10-3 and TRBJ2-2; 7 bases map to TRBD1. The germline gives CDR1 ENHRY, CDR2 SYGVKD. Trimming cost V 2 bases and J 7 bases; bases outside gene matches: 1. The CDR3 runs 13 residues. For the CDR3, the DNA is TGTGCCATCAGTGAGGGACAGGACGGGGAGCTGTTTTTT. This encodes CAISEGQDGELFF.

This clonotype was seen ten or more times. The genes are TRBV20-1 and TRBJ1-1, with D maybe TRBD1 (5 bases). CDR1 is DFQATT, CDR2 SNEGSKA, per germline (reference sequence). The V end was cut by 5 bases, the J end by 6 bases, with 16 bases between. The CDR3 spans 13 residues. The CDR3 region is CSAHPPGGAEAFF. CDR3 DNA: TGCAGTGCTCACCCCCCGGGAGGGGCTGAAGCTTTCTTT.

As regards this clonotype: Given a much more abundant clone one base away, this may be a read error. The CDR3 ends on some other residue instead of the conserved phenylalanine or tryptophan, so this is likely a read error. This chain uses TRBV28 with TRBJ1-1; D uncertain. This CDR3 contains 16 residues. Trimming took off 3 bases at V and 4 bases at J, with 18 bases between the two ends. The germline gives CDR1 MDHEN, CDR2 SYDVKM. The CDR3 nucleotides are TGTGCCAGCAGTTTTTATCCAGGATCCCTTCCCACTGAAGCTTTCCTT. Encoded protein: CASSFYPGSLPTEAFL.

This clonotype was seen repeatedly, ten times or more. The chain has TRBV5-1 and TRBJ1-2; D is unclear. CDR3 length: 12 residues. V lost 4 bases and J 10 bases, leaving 14 bases between the germline ends. Germline CDR1 is SGHRS and CDR2 is YFSETQ. CDR3 nucleotide sequence: TGCGCCAGCAGCGTGGGTCAGACCCACTACACCTTC. It translates to CASSVGQTHYTF.

In its sample, this clonotype was seen many times. V gene TRBV18 combines with J gene TRBJ1-4; D might be TRBD1 (5 bases). Trimming shortened V by 6 bases and J by 7 bases, and 18 bases separated the two germline ends. This CDR3 is built from 15 residues. Germline CDR1 is KGHSH and CDR2 is LQKENI. The CDR3 DNA is TGTGCCAGCTCCCCAAATCAGGGTCTGACTGAAAAACTGTTTTTT. Its translation is CASSPNQGLTEKLFF.

This clonotype was detected only a few times. This chain uses TRBV7-9 with TRBJ2-2; 8 nucleotides align to TRBD2. This CDR3 contains 15 residues. Losses at the gene ends were 6 bases for V and 7 bases for J; bases not matched to a gene: 10. The germline gives CDR1 SEHNR, CDR2 FQNEAQ (reference sequence). In DNA, the CDR3 is TGTGCCAGCAGGAAGCCGGGACTAGAGGACGGGGAGCTGTTTTTT. This codes for CASRKPGLEDGELFF.

This clonotype has at least ten counts. The CDR3 protein is CASSSRWKATNEQFF. The CDR3 DNA follows: TGTGCCAGCAGTTCCCGGTGGAAAGCCACCAATGAGCAGTTCTTC. The chain employs TRBV28 and TRBJ2-1; D unresolved. CDR1 is MDHEN and CDR2 is SYDVKM in the germline V gene. The CDR3 runs to 15 residues. V dropped 4 bases and J dropped 6 bases, with 16 bases sitting between them. The complete variable domain, with remaining parts taken from reference TRBV28 and TRBJ2-1, reads DVKVTQSSRYLVKRTGEKVFLECVQDMDHENMFWYRQDPGLGLRLIYFSYDVKMKEKGDIPEGYSVSREKKERFSLILESASTNQTSMYLCASSSRWKATNEQFFGPGTRLTVL.

This clonotype was detected many times. This chain uses TRBV5-1 with TRBJ2-1; D may be TRBD2 (5 bases). Germline V gene sequence: CDR1 SGHRS, CDR2 YFSETQ. Trimming removed 0 bases at V and 4 bases at J, with 11 bases between. The CDR3 is 15 amino acids. The CDR3 nucleotides are TGCGCCAGCAGCTTGGGGGCTAGCTGGTACAATGAGCAGTTCTTC. Its protein product is CASSLGASWYNEQFF.

This clonotype was counted only a few times. This chain joins TRBV20-1 and TRBJ2-2; D might be TRBD2 (6 bases). Germline V gives CDR1 DFQATT, CDR2 SNEGSKA (reference sequence). V shed 5 bases and J shed 6 bases, with 16 bases lying between them. The CDR3 consists of 14 residues. The CDR3 bases are TGCAGTGCTTGGCGGGGACCGGCGGCCGGGGAGCTGTTTTTT. Residues: CSAWRGPAAGELFF.

This clonotype appeared a few times. The genes are TRBV5-4 and TRBJ1-1, with D hard to call. Trimming removed 4 bases from V and 5 bases from J, with 18 bases in between. CDR3 length: 15 amino acids. CDR1 is SGHNT and CDR2 is YYREEE in the germline V gene (reference sequence). The CDR3 DNA reads TGTGCCAGCAGCCAAAATGGAGGATTGGCGACTGAAGCTTTCTTT. Translating it yields CASSQNGGLATEAFF.

V and J are TRBV7-3 and TRBJ2-1, with D hard to call. The CDR3 sequence is 12 residues long. V lost 5 bases, J lost 6 bases, and 8 bases lay in between. CDR1 and CDR2 from the germline V gene are SGHTA and FQGTGA. CDR3 residues: CASSPDGNEQFF. The CDR3 DNA is TGTGCCAGCAGCCCGGATGGCAATGAGCAGTTCTTC. The complete variable domain, with remaining parts taken from reference TRBV7-3 and TRBJ2-1, reads GAGVSQTPSNKVTEKGKYVELRCDPISGHTALYWYRQSLGQGPEFLIYFQGTGAADDSGLPNDRFFAVRPEGSVSTLKIQRTERGDSAVYLCASSPDGNEQFFGPGTRLTVL.

Many counts were recorded for this clonotype. The rearrangement joins TRBV18 to TRBJ1-1, with D hard to call. This CDR3 is built from 13 residues. Looked up from germline, CDR1 is KGHSH and CDR2 is LQKENI. Deletions cut 3 bases from V and 1 base from J, with 6 bases between. For the CDR3, the DNA is TGTGCCAGCTCACCCCCAGAGAACACTGAAGCTTTCTTT. This gives the protein CASSPPENTEAFF.

The chain carries TRBV4-1 and TRBJ1-6; perhaps TRBD1 as D (6 bases). CDR3 length: 15 amino acids. CDR1 is MGHRA, CDR2 YSYEKL, per germline. Trimming pared 0 bases from V and 8 bases from J, leaving 11 bases between. CDR3 DNA: TGCGCCAGCAGCCAAGATTGGACAGTAGATTCACCCCTCCACTTT. It translates to CASSQDWTVDSPLHF.

The chain is built from TRBV10-2 and TRBJ2-1; 8 bases fit TRBD1. The V segment lost 3 bases and the J segment 8 bases; nucleotides outside the gene matches: 6. Germline lookup yields CDR1 WSHSY and CDR2 SAAADI. The CDR3 has 14 residues. The CDR3 loop reads CASSDGTGSHEQFF. CDR3 DNA sequence: TGCGCCAGCAGTGACGGGACAGGAAGCCATGAGCAGTTCTTC.

This clonotype was detected many times. The rearrangement links TRBV7-8 to TRBJ2-3; 8 bases fit TRBD2. The trim removed 4 bases at V and 4 bases at J, leaving 7 bases unmatched. From germline, CDR1 is SGHVS and CDR2 FQNEAQ. There are 15 residues in the CDR3. The CDR3 bases are TGTGCCAGCAGCTACGGGACTAGTGGAGCAGATACGCAGTATTTT. Encoded protein: CASSYGTSGADTQYF.

The table lists this clonotype with many counts. The rearrangement joins TRBV7-3 to TRBJ2-5; no clear D gene. Germline V lookup: CDR1 SGHTA, CDR2 FQGTGA. This CDR3 region has 14 residues. V lost 5 bases to trimming and J lost 5 bases, with 15 bases between them. The CDR3, as DNA: TGTGCCAGCAGCCCGCCTTCAAAGGGTGAGACCCAGTACTTC. Its protein product is CASSPPSKGETQYF.